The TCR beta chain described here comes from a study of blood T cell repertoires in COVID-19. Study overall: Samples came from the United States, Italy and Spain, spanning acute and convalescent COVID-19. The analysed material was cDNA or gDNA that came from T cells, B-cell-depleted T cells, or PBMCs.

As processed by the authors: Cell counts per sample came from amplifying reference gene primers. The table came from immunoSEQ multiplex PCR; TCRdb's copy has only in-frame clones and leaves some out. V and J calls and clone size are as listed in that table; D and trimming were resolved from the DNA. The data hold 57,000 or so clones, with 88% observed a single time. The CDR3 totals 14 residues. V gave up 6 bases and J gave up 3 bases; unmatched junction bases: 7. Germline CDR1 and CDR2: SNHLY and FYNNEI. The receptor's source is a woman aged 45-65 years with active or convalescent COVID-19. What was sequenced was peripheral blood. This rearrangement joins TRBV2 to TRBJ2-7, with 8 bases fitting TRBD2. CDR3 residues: CASRRLASLYEQYF. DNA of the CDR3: TGTGCCAGCAGGCGACTAGCGTCCCTCTACGAGCAGTACTTC.